A selection of T cell receptor beta chains follows, all from one sample in a study of early T cells in non-severe SARS-CoV-2 infection. Each CDR3 protein gets one entry after TCRdb re-called the 5' RACE reads with MiXCR. The table includes tens of thousands of distinct CDR3 sequences, about 19% detected once. Sequences were derived from whole blood, sampled at baseline. These receptors were taken from an adult who was a healthcare worker with PCR-confirmed SARS-CoV-2 infection or an uninfected control (not recorded which). CDR3s include the opening cysteine and the closing phenylalanine or tryptophan. D genes are given only for firm matches. Clone sizes are given selectively: once, few, many, or a class where the clone is expanded.

V: TRBV20-1
J: TRBJ2-7
size: few
D: TRBD1
CDR3: CSANNPGQGYEQYF
DNA: TGCAGTGCTAATAACCCAGGACAGGGCTACGAGCAGTACTTC

V: TRBV7-9
J: TRBJ1-1
size: few
D: NA
CDR3: CASSLLNTEAFF
DNA: TGTGCCAGCAGCTTGCTGAACACTGAAGCTTTCTTT

V: TRBV6-6
J: TRBJ2-5
size: NA
D: NA
CDR3: CASREVTGETQYF
DNA: TGTGCCAGCAGGGAGGTGACGGGAGAGACCCAGTACTTC

V: TRBV3-1
J: TRBJ2-7
size: many
D: NA
CDR3: CASQLGYEQYF
DNA: TGTGCCAGCCAGTTGGGTTACGAGCAGTACTTC

V: TRBV12-3/TRBV12-4
J: TRBJ1-1
size: once
D: TRBD1
CDR3: CASTTGGTGLNTEAFF
DNA: TGTGCCAGCACCACCGGGGGGACAGGGTTGAACACTGAAGCTTTCTTT

V: TRBV11-2
J: TRBJ2-7
size: NA
D: NA
CDR3: CASSTQRSRARAAYEQYF
DNA: TGTGCCAGCAGCACCCAAAGGTCTAGGGCACGGGCCGCCTACGAGCAGTACTTC

V: TRBV7-2
J: TRBJ2-7
size: NA
D: TRBD2
CDR3: CAIGRGAYEQYF
DNA: TGTGCCATCGGACGGGGGGCCTACGAGCAGTACTTC

V: TRBV9
J: TRBJ2-1
size: NA
D: NA
CDR3: CASSVRGGNEQFF
DNA: TGTGCCAGCAGCGTTAGAGGGGGCAATGAGCAGTTCTTC

V: TRBV4-1
J: TRBJ2-7
size: NA
D: TRBD1
CDR3: CASGQGAYEQYF
DNA: TGCGCCAGCGGACAGGGGGCCTACGAGCAGTACTTC

V: TRBV18
J: TRBJ2-3
size: NA
D: TRBD2
CDR3: CASSPGLAGTSTDTQYF
DNA: TGTGCCAGCTCTCCCGGCCTAGCGGGGACTAGCACAGATACGCAGTATTTT

V: TRBV6-6
J: TRBJ1-4
size: few
D: NA
CDR3: CASSPERGREEKLFF
DNA: TGTGCCAGCAGTCCCGAAAGGGGGAGGGAGGAAAAACTGTTTTTT

V: TRBV12-5
J: TRBJ2-3
size: NA
D: NA
CDR3: CASGLNTQYF
DNA: TGTGCTAGTGGCCTCAATACGCAGTATTTT

V: TRBV9
J: TRBJ2-2
size: NA
D: NA
CDR3: CASSEGPSSNTGELFF
DNA: TGTGCCAGCAGCGAAGGACCGTCCTCGAACACCGGGGAGCTGTTTTTT

V: TRBV13
J: TRBJ2-7
size: NA
D: NA
CDR3: CASSLGLVSASSSYEQYF
DNA: TGTGCCAGCAGCTTAGGCCTGGTGTCGGCGTCTAGCTCCTACGAGCAGTACTTC

V: TRBV2
J: TRBJ1-5
size: few
D: NA
CDR3: CASRGDGERPQHF
DNA: TGTGCCAGCAGGGGAGACGGTGAAAGGCCCCAGCATTTT

V: TRBV2
J: TRBJ1-2
size: NA
D: NA
CDR3: CASTLKGLPSNGYTF
DNA: TGTGCCAGCACCCTAAAGGGCCTTCCATCCAATGGCTACACCTTC

V: TRBV18
J: TRBJ1-2
size: NA
D: TRBD1
CDR3: CASSETFGQGHGYTF
DNA: TGTGCCAGCTCAGAAACTTTCGGACAGGGACATGGCTACACCTTC

V: TRBV20-1
J: TRBJ2-2
size: few
D: TRBD2
CDR3: CSARDVQRGASGELFF
DNA: TGCAGTGCTAGAGATGTCCAGCGGGGGGCCAGCGGGGAGCTGTTTTTT

V: TRBV7-6
J: TRBJ2-7
size: NA
D: TRBD1
CDR3: CASSLRTGGIYEQYF
DNA: TGTGCCAGCAGCTTACGGACAGGGGGCATATACGAGCAGTACTTC

V: TRBV6-5
J: TRBJ2-2
size: NA
D: NA
CDR3: CASSYTVPGELFF
DNA: TGTGCCAGCAGTTACACGGTCCCCGGGGAGCTGTTTTTT

V: TRBV2
J: TRBJ2-7
size: NA
D: NA
CDR3: CASMSGDSEQYF
DNA: TGTGCCAGCATGTCGGGGGATAGCGAGCAGTACTTC

V: TRBV20-1
J: TRBJ2-7
size: NA
D: NA
CDR3: CSARDREGGSYEQYF
DNA: TGCAGTGCTAGAGATCGCGAAGGTGGGTCCTACGAGCAGTACTTC

V: TRBV12-3/TRBV12-4
J: TRBJ1-3
size: NA
D: TRBD1
CDR3: CASSRTGGSGNTIYF
DNA: TGTGCCAGCAGTCGGACAGGGGGTTCTGGAAACACCATATATTTT